This T cell receptor beta chain was observed in a study of a mutant IDH1 vaccine in newly diagnosed glioma. Study details: In some groups vaccination began 4-6 weeks post-radiotherapy; others received it with temozolomide. There were roughly 60% males and roughly 38% females among treated patients, whose mean age was roughly 40 years. Former treatment meant radiotherapy, temozolomide, or both; the majority had gotten both. The study's findings and limits: Vaccine-induced immune responses occurred in 93.3% of patients.

Clones were sequenced by immunoSEQ multiplex PCR, and TCRdb holds only the in-frame ones, with some missing. The repertoire includes some 31,000 clones, roughly 80% of them detected once, and about 28% sits in the top ten. Germline V gene sequence: CDR1 MGHDK, CDR2 SYGVNS. Losses at the gene ends were 8 bases for V and 4 bases for J; bases not matched to a gene: 8. The CDR3 sequence is 13 residues long. Time point noted: week 47, end of study. Every vaccine dose comprised 300 ug of mutant IDH1 20-mer peptide plus topical imiquimod. Turning to this clone: The antigen is undetermined.

The specimen comprised PBMCs, sampled from a glioma patient whose treatment included an IDH1 peptide vaccine. The source is a man younger than 40 with glioma. The V gene is TRBV25-1, the J gene TRBJ2-7, with 7 bases aligning to TRBD1. CDR3 loop: CASGQGVWYEQYF. CDR3 bases: TGTGCCAGCGGGCAGGGGGTCTGGTACGAGCAGTACTTC.